Listed here is a single TCR beta chain. It was with 60 Vbeta and 13 Jbeta primers that the PCR ran. Measured with immunoSEQ multiplex PCR; TCRdb has only the in-frame clones, and not every one. There are 72,000 or so clones in the sample; 55% to 70% occur only once, and about 3% lies in the top ten. This record belongs to a study of cytomegalovirus exposure and HLA in healthy donors. Trimming took 1 base from V and 2 from J, leaving 8 bases between them. The CDR3 is made up of 14 amino acids. Germline lookup yields CDR1 SGHTA and CDR2 FQGNSA. The clonotype was recovered from a woman between 45 and 60 years old in good health and CMV-seronegative. The chain uses TRBV7-2 and TRBJ1-2; D possibly corresponds to TRBD1 (5 bases). Sequencing was carried out using PBMCs. CDR3 sequence (DNA): TGTGCCAGCAGCTTAGGATCAGGGAACTATGGCTACACCTTC. The encoded protein is CASSLGSGNYGYTF.